A selection of T cell receptor beta chains follows, all from one sample in a study of blood T cell repertoires in COVID-19. Profiling relied on immunoSEQ multiplex PCR, and the TCRdb table lists in-frame clones only, not all of them. Among roughly 330,000 clones listed, about 87% were seen once. Material for sequencing was PBMCs or T cells enriched from blood (not recorded which). All receptors come from a woman in her twenties or thirties who had recovered from COVID-19. The CDR3 runs from the conserved cysteine through the conserved F or W.

TRBJ1-2 TRBV2 CASSEQGGGYTF
TRBJ1-2 TRBV7-2 CASSIRTGSLGYTF
TRBJ1-4 TRBV4-2 CASSLDPNEKLFF
TRBJ1-6 TRBV25-1 CASSEYRDSLSPLHF
TRBJ1-5 TRBV5-5 CASSLAASSNQPQHF
TRBJ2-7 TRBV7-2 CASSLVGLAGGYEQYF
TRBJ1-4 TRBV10-3 CAISESGTVEKLFF
TRBJ1-2 TRBV19 CASTRTGTSGYGYTF
TRBJ2-1 TRBV7-9 CASSSGLAGGSWALNEQFF
TRBJ2-2 TRBV2 CASDSSQGPNTGELFF
TRBJ1-2 TRBV5-1 CASSSAGEGDYGYTF
TRBJ1-1 TRBV19 CASRPIYNRGSKNTEAFF
TRBJ2-7 TRBV29-1 CSVETEGGQGLTASYEQYF
TRBJ2-2 TRBV5-5 CASSLLTLRQDNTGELFF
TRBJ1-5 TRBV6-2/TRBV6-3 CASSLTGGTQPQHF
TRBJ1-6 TRBV7-9 CASSLKLSENNSPLHF
TRBJ1-2 TRBV6-5 CACKGDSSYGYTF
TRBJ1-4 TRBV6-5 CASSWTVATNEKLFF
TRBJ2-3 TRBV11-2 CASSLGQGTDTQYF
TRBJ1-2 TRBV6-5 CASSYRQMNYGYTF
TRBJ2-7 TRBV29-1 CSAQSRDRDYEQYF
TRBJ1-1 TRBV30 CAWISFTGSAFF
TRBJ2-5 TRBV28 CASSSGGWETQYF
TRBJ2-5 TRBV28 CASKIQETQYF
TRBJ1-5 TRBV7-2 CASSLFGGQPQHF
TRBJ2-1 TRBV4-1 CASSQEAGLYNEQFF
TRBJ2-2 TRBV27 CASRRASNTGELFF
TRBJ2-6 TRBV29-1 CSVLGASGANVLTF
TRBJ1-5 TRBV28 CASSETGGNNQPQHF
TRBJ1-6 TRBV27 CASSSGVENSPLHF
TRBJ1-4 TRBV19 CASRTGDEKLFF
TRBJ1-2 TRBV5-1 CASSFASANYGYTF
TRBJ2-5 TRBV19 CASSNRQVPWTQYF
TRBJ1-6 TRBV5-6 CASSSGVYYNSPLHF
TRBJ2-3 TRBV7-8 CASSLLGLGFDTQYF
TRBJ2-5 TRBV10-3 CAISDRAQETQYF
TRBJ1-1 TRBV10-3 CAISKEIRTEAFF
TRBJ1-5 TRBV28 CASSRGQDSQPQHF
TRBJ2-7 TRBV18 CASSPGLAYEQYF
TRBJ1-1 TRBV21-1 CASSKRFDTEAFF
TRBJ2-1 TRBV4-2 CASSLGGLGEQFF
TRBJ1-6 TRBV28 CASSLAGTGGYSPLHF
TRBJ2-2 TRBV24-1 CAPGVRLGNTGELFF
TRBJ1-1 TRBV6-5 CASMTGMNTEAFF
TRBJ2-7 TRBV5-1 CASSPNTRQGAVLGEQYF
TRBJ2-5 TRBV10-2 CASSESGGILRRGTQYF
TRBJ1-2 TRBV19 CASKVEGVYGYTF